This TCR beta chain derives from a study of STAT3 mutations in large granular lymphocyte leukemia. Broader study findings: Every T-cell large granular lymphocyte leukemia patient had at least one immunodominant TCR beta clonotype.

V was clipped by 6 bases and J by 0 bases, with 11 bases between them. The CDR3 consists of 14 residues. The germline V gene encodes CDR1 MNHEY and CDR2 SMNVEV (reference sequence). Generated by immunoSEQ multiplex PCR, the TCRdb table keeps only in-frame clones and is missing some. Among some 25,000 clones, less than 95% were seen once, and the ten largest hold about 6.8%. With respect to this clone: Antigen: not known.

Specimen: peripheral blood mononuclear cells. The receptor comes from a man between 35 and 55 years old with T-cell large granular lymphocyte leukemia. Some clones in this sample may be carry-over from other donors' samples. The chain links TRBV27 to TRBJ1-2; the D is unclear. The CDR3 loop reads CASSPIGPNYGYTF. CDR3 coding DNA: TGTGCCAGCAGCCCTATTGGCCCTAACTATGGCTACACCTTC.